This TCR beta chain was obtained from a study of blood T cell repertoires in COVID-19. Study details: COVID-19 samples, acute and convalescent, were from the United States, Italy and Spain. Sources were T cells, B-cell-depleted T cells, or PBMCs; the material itself was cDNA or gDNA.

The study drew participants aged about 18 to 89 years from about two dozen US areas. Original processing notes: Amplification from reference gene primers served as the basis for estimated nucleated cell counts. TCRdb keeps only in-frame clones here, not all; method: immunoSEQ multiplex PCR. V and J calls and clone size come straight from that table; D and trimming were deduced from the DNA. The sample lists fewer than 350,000 clones; roughly 90% were seen once. V trimming: 9 bases; J trimming: 7 bases; junction bases outside the gene matches: 4. This CDR3 spans 13 amino acids. Germline lookup yields CDR1 LNHDA and CDR2 SQIVND (reference sequence).

The chain has TRBV19 and TRBJ2-1; 12 bases line up with TRBD1. Sequenced material: PBMCs or T cells enriched from blood (not recorded which). This sequence was found in a young woman with acute COVID-19. CDR3 coding DNA: TGTGCCAGCCGGGACAGGGGGCAGAATGAGCAGTTCTTC. Protein product: CASRDRGQNEQFF.